The 7 T cell receptor beta chains in this list originate from one sample, sequenced in a study of T cells in localized non-small cell lung cancer. Data came from immunoSEQ multiplex PCR; TCRdb stores just in-frame clones and leaves some out. The table lists 800 or so clones, approximately 24% of them singletons. Specimen: lung tumor tissue, collected before any cancer treatment. These receptors originate from a female donor at least 60 years old with stage I squamous cell lung carcinoma.

This clone is categorized as large. The rearrangement joins TRBV25-1 to TRBJ1-4; D remains ambiguous. The CDR3 runs 15 residues. Germline V gives CDR1 MGHDK, CDR2 SYGVNS. The V gene lost 5 bases and the J gene lost 7 bases, with 17 bases spanning the gap. The DNA of the CDR3 is TGTGCCAGCAGTCCCCCCCAGGCTGTGGGTGAAAAACTGTTTTTT. Translated: CASSPPQAVGEKLFF.

This chain links TRBV25-1 with TRBJ1-4, with D perhaps matching TRBD1 (6 bases). Germline V gives CDR1 MGHDK, CDR2 SYGVNS. This CDR3 comprises 16 residues. The ends were cut back, 1 base at V and 8 bases at J, with 17 bases in the middle. CDR3 region: CASSELAGAVGEKLFF. The CDR3 coding sequence is TGTGCCAGCAGTGAATTAGCAGGGGCGGTTGGGGAAAAACTGTTTTTT.

This clone has more than one count but fewer than ten. The CDR3 DNA reads as TGTGCCAGCAGTGGTGTTTGGAACACTGAAGCTTTCTTT. Amino acids: CASSGVWNTEAFF. This chain links TRBV28 with TRBJ1-1, with D unresolved. Germline assignment: CDR1 MDHEN and CDR2 SYDVKM. The CDR3 extends over 13 amino acids. Trimming shortened V by 5 bases and J by 1 base, and 8 bases separated the two germline ends.

The CDR3 spells CAINSAANGYTF. The CDR3 DNA follows: TGTGCCATCAACAGTGCAGCCAATGGCTACACCTTC. The V call is TRBV6-8, the J call TRBJ1-2; D is ambiguous. Germline loops: CDR1 MNHGY, CDR2 SAAAGT. The CDR3 totals 12 residues. Between the trimmed V and J ends, which lost 10 bases and 6 bases, there was a span of 15 bases.

This clone was seen a few times. V gene TRBV30 combines with J gene TRBJ2-1; D is possibly TRBD2 (6 bases). This CDR3 contains 14 residues. Trimming left V 5 bases short and J 3 bases short, with 14 bases between. Per the germline V gene, CDR1 is GTSNPN and CDR2 is SVGIG (reference sequence). The DNA for the CDR3 is TGTGCCTGGGGAGGCGGGGCGGACTACAATGAGCAGTTCTTC. Translating gives CAWGGGADYNEQFF.

The V gene is TRBV19, the J gene TRBJ2-2, with TRBD2 identical over 10 bases. V trimming: 1 base; J trimming: 3 bases; junction bases outside the gene matches: 5. CDR3 length: 17 amino acids. Germline assignment: CDR1 LNHDA and CDR2 SQIVND (reference sequence). This CDR3 reads CASSIASGRGYTGELFF. In DNA form, the CDR3 reads TGTGCCAGTAGTATAGCGAGCGGGAGGGGATACACCGGGGAGCTGTTTTTT.

This clone is medium-sized by share. The J gene is TRBJ1-2, the V gene TRBV11-3; D unclear. The length of the CDR3 is 16 residues. Trimming removed 4 bases from V and 0 bases from J, with 15 bases in between. Germline CDR1 and CDR2: SGHNT and YENEEA. DNA for the CDR3: TGTGCCAGCAGCTCCCTGATGCAGATGACTAACTATGGCTACACCTTC. This encodes CASSSLMQMTNYGYTF. Complete variable domain (other parts from reference TRBV11-3 and TRBJ1-2): EAGVVQSPRYKIIEKKQPVAFWCNPISGHNTLYWYLQNLGQGPELLIRYENEEAVDDSQLPKDRFSAERLKGVDSTLKIQPAELGDSAVYLCASSSLMQMTNYGYTFGSGTRLTVV.